Below, one T cell receptor beta chain is given with its context. Which antigen it targets is not known. No base quality values were provided; no much bigger clone lies one nucleotide off. The CDR3 spans 15 residues, from the cysteine through the phenylalanine. CDR3 DNA is the only sequence kept; it has 45 bases, read in frame from the first base. As encoded in the germline V gene, CDR1 is SGDLS while CDR2 is YYNGEE. Cut back by 7 bases and 4 bases, the V and J ends lie 19 bases apart. Preparation of the library involved RT-PCR. The listed sequencing device is Illumina MiSeq. The public reads were quality trimmed at Q25 with fastp and then assembled into clones with MiXCR by TCRdb, keeping productive beta chains. Entries are consolidated by CDR3 protein sequence, retaining the most common genes and DNA. For this sample the table gives around 700,000 distinct CDR3 sequences, of which over 12% were detected only once. 3.6% of the sample lies in the top ten.

This specimen comes from a study (dated by TCRdb to 2016 to 2017). The sequencing input was memory CD4+ T cells from blood. This TCR was recovered from a female donor in good health, serving as a healthy control. The sequence links TRBV9 to TRBJ2-3; the D region may be TRBD1 or TRBD2, each matching 5 bases equally. The sequenced DNA: TGTGCCAGCGGGACCGGAAGCTCATGGGCAGATACGCAGTATTTT. This codes for CASGTGSSWADTQYF.